The 5 T cell receptor beta chains given below trace back to one sample, sequenced in a study of T-cell memory formation after mild COVID-19. TCRdb recomputed calls from the 5' RACE reads with MiXCR, one row per CDR3 protein. The data contain some 150,000 distinct CDR3 sequences, about 25% of them singletons. Sequenced input: PBMCs or a T cell subset sorted from them (not recorded which). Source of these receptors: an adult woman who had mild COVID-19 (a few samples of this study predate the infection). Cell type and time point are not known.

Comments on this clonotype: The junction and the germline gene differ at one end; a read error may be behind it. The rearrangement uses TRBV7-2 and TRBJ2-5; 7 nucleotides align to TRBD1. CDR1 and CDR2 (germline): SGHTA, FQGNSA. CDR3 length equals 13 residues. The CDR3 is CASSPDEAGGMHF. CDR3 DNA: TGTGCCAGCAGCCCAGACGAGGCAGGGGGTATGCACTTC.

This clonotype was recorded a few times. This chain links TRBV12-3 or TRBV12-4 with TRBJ2-3, with 11 bases lining up with TRBD1. This CDR3 spans 18 amino acids. The junction had 6 bases not matched to a gene; V was cut back by 0 bases and J by 1 base. CDR3 nucleotides: TGTGCCAGCAGTTTAGCGCGGGGACAGGGGGATGGCACAGATACGCAGTATTTT. This sequence encodes CASSLARGQGDGTDTQYF.

The chain is built from TRBV20-1 and TRBJ2-1; weak D call: TRBD1 (7 bases). V was cut by 5 bases and J by 1 base, with 18 bases left in between. The germline V gene encodes CDR1 DFQATT and CDR2 SNEGSKA (reference sequence). This CDR3 comprises 16 residues. This chain's CDR3 is CSAGTLDRVSYNEQFF. CDR3 sequence (DNA): TGCAGTGCTGGGACTCTCGACAGGGTGTCCTACAATGAGCAGTTCTTC.

The gene calls are TRBV14 and TRBJ2-7, with D hard to call. The CDR3 consists of 14 residues. The V end lost 2 bases, the J end lost 2 bases, and 10 bases lay between the germline ends. CDR1 is SGHDN, CDR2 FVKESK, per germline. The CDR3 nucleotides are TGTGCCAGCAGCCAAATTCGGGCTGCCTACGAGCAGTACTTC. Residues: CASSQIRAAYEQYF.

This clonotype was counted a few times. This chain connects TRBV20-1 to TRBJ1-5; D gene uncertain. CDR1 DFQATT and CDR2 SNEGSKA come from the germline V gene (reference sequence). This CDR3 is built from 14 residues. V lost 6 bases and J lost 2, with 14 bases in between. DNA of the CDR3: TGCAGTGCCGCCCGAAGTTCGGGCAATCAGCCCCAGCATTTT. This encodes CSAARSSGNQPQHF.